The 4 T cell receptor beta chains reported below all come from one sample, sequenced in a study of IL-17A CD8 T cells in psoriatic arthritis synovium. The method was immunoSEQ multiplex PCR; TCRdb's version includes in-frame clones alone and lacks a portion of them. This sample has 1,900 or so clones; about 70% occur once, and the top ten carry about 10%. The synovial fluid came from psoriatic arthritis joints with active inflammation. Sequencing was carried out using memory CD8+ T cells from synovial fluid. Subset indicated: bulk memory CD8+ T cells (CD45RA-CD27+/- and CD45RA+CD27-). These receptors came from a human donor with psoriatic arthritis.

The chain has TRBV5-6 and TRBJ2-7; no reliable D call. The CDR3 loop spans 13 amino acids. Trimming took 3 bases from V and 7 from J, leaving 14 bases between them. CDR1 SGHDT and CDR2 YYEEEE come from the germline V gene. CDR3: CASSSSPLGEQYF. The CDR3 bases are TGTGCCAGCAGCTCCAGTCCCCTCGGGGAGCAGTACTTC.

The rearrangement uses TRBV6-5 and TRBJ2-7, with D maybe TRBD2 (5 bases). The CDR3 is 12 amino acids. The germline CDR1 and CDR2 sequences are MNHEY and SVGAGI. The germline V and J ends were trimmed by 5 bases and 2 bases, with 7 bases remaining between them. The CDR3 DNA is TGTGCCAGCAGTCACGGGACCTACGAGCAGTACTTC. Translation gives CASSHGTYEQYF.

The V gene is TRBV9, the J gene TRBJ2-5; 16 bases fit TRBD2. V was pared by 2 bases and J by 5 bases, with 3 bases of the junction left unmatched. The germline gives CDR1 SGDLS, CDR2 YYNGEE. CDR3 size: 16 residues. DNA of the CDR3: TGTGCCAGCAGCGTTGGGACTAGCGGGGGGGTGGAGACCCAGTACTTC. Protein sequence: CASSVGTSGGVETQYF.

This clone appeared a single time. The genes are TRBV7-4 and TRBJ1-2, with 9 nucleotides matching TRBD1. Losses at the gene ends were 1 base for V and 7 bases for J; bases not matched to a gene: 7. Germline CDR1 SGHVT, CDR2 SQSDAQ. The CDR3 has 15 amino acids. The CDR3 nucleotides are TGTGCCAGCAGCTTAGGCGGGACAGGGAATCGTGGCTACACCTTC. Translating it yields CASSLGGTGNRGYTF.